The 9 T cell receptor beta chains given below trace back to one sample, sequenced in a study of blood T cells in healthy people across ages. Then a second PCR, running about 7 to 11 cycles, was carried out with a sample-barcoded 5' primer and a J-beta primer mix. TCRdb re-analysed the 5' RACE reads in MiXCR, keeping a single row per CDR3 protein. The sample holds around 400,000 distinct CDR3 sequences, 52% seen once. Sequencing used blood. The receptors were sampled from a man in his 60s in good health.

V gene TRBV27 combines with J gene TRBJ2-1, with D hard to call. Trimming removed 3 bases at V and 6 bases at J, with 12 bases between. Germline V CDR1 and CDR2: MNHEY, SMNVEV (reference sequence). The CDR3 length is 14 residues. The CDR3: CASSLAQVGNEQFF. Here the CDR3 DNA reads TGTGCCAGCAGTTTGGCCCAGGTCGGCAATGAGCAGTTCTTC.

This clonotype was observed a few times. CDR3 sequence: CASSIGRQSHEQYF. The CDR3 DNA reads as TGTGCCAGTAGTATAGGTCGACAGTCCCACGAGCAGTACTTC. The chain employs TRBV19 and TRBJ2-4, with D perhaps TRBD1 (5 bases). The J call is in doubt because the DNA end fits TRBJ2-7 better. The germline V gene encodes CDR1 LNHDA and CDR2 SQIVND (reference sequence). CDR3 length: 14 amino acids.

V usage is TRBV2 and J usage is TRBJ2-7; tentatively, D is TRBD2 (5 bases). The CDR3 runs to 15 residues. Trimming cost V 6 bases and J 0 bases, with 15 bases left between them. Per the germline V gene, CDR1 is SNHLY and CDR2 is FYNNEI. The CDR3 loop reads CASSADGRASYEQYF. The DNA of the CDR3 is TGTGCCAGCAGCGCCGATGGGCGGGCCTCCTACGAGCAGTACTTC.

The genes are TRBV27 and TRBJ2-7; D not certain. V was cut by 3 bases and J by 3 bases, with 9 bases left in between. CDR3 length: 13 amino acids. Looked up from germline, CDR1 is MNHEY and CDR2 is SMNVEV (reference sequence). CDR3 DNA: TGTGCCAGCAGTTTTGGAAGTGGCTACGAGCAGTACTTC. Residues: CASSFGSGYEQYF.

This clonotype was observed a handful of times. V and J are TRBV20-1 and TRBJ2-7; maybe TRBD2 (6 bases). Per the germline V gene, CDR1 is DFQATT and CDR2 is SNEGSKA (reference sequence). This CDR3 spans 13 amino acids. V gave up 5 bases and J gave up 0 bases, with 11 bases separating them. The CDR3 protein is CSAGRGNSYEQYF. As DNA, the CDR3 is TGCAGTGCTGGCCGGGGGAACTCCTACGAGCAGTACTTC.

This clonotype has more than one count but fewer than ten. A much more abundant neighbour one base away suggests this may be a read error. The CDR3 loop reads CASSAARDWNYNEQFF. The DNA for the CDR3 is TGTGCCAGCAGCGCCGCCCGGGACTGGAACTACAATGAGCAGTTCTTC. The chain uses TRBV9 and TRBJ2-1; tentative D call: TRBD2 (6 bases). Between the trimmed V and J ends, which lost 3 bases and 3 bases, there was a span of 16 bases. The CDR3 has 16 residues. Germline V lookup: CDR1 SGDLS, CDR2 YYNGEE.

This clonotype came up a few times. This sequence joins TRBV7-9 and TRBJ2-6, with 12 positions matching TRBD1. V lost 5 bases, J lost 4 bases, and 9 bases stayed unmatched. The CDR3 sequence is 18 residues long. Germline V lookup: CDR1 SEHNR, CDR2 FQNEAQ (reference sequence). Here the CDR3 DNA reads TGTGCCAGCAGCCCCCGGGACAGGGGGCGCGGAGGGGCCAACGTCCTGACTTTC. Its protein product is CASSPRDRGRGGANVLTF. Combining the CDR3 with reference TRBV7-9 and TRBJ2-6 gives the whole variable domain DTGVSQNPRHKITKRGQNVTFRCDPISEHNRLYWYRQTLGQGPEFLTYFQNEAQLEKSRLLSDRFSAERPKGSFSTLEIQRTEQGDSAMYLCASSPRDRGRGGANVLTFGAGSRLTVL.

The table lists this clonotype with a few counts. The chain combines TRBV15 with TRBJ2-3; the D gene could be TRBD1 or TRBD2 (6 bases each). CDR3 length: 16 amino acids. The V gene lost 0 bases and the J gene lost 5 bases, with 15 bases spanning the gap. Germline V lookup: CDR1 LNHNV, CDR2 YYDKDF (reference sequence). CDR3: CATSRDLQGAGDTQYF. DNA for the CDR3: TGTGCCACCAGCAGAGATTTACAGGGAGCGGGAGATACGCAGTATTTT.

The chain uses TRBV7-8 and TRBJ2-6, with D perhaps TRBD2 (7 bases). Germline values: CDR1 SGHVS, CDR2 FQNEAQ. The length of the CDR3 is 17 residues. Trimming took 5 bases from V and 2 from J, leaving 16 bases between them. The CDR3 DNA reads as TGTGCCAGCAGCCCTAAGGGGGGGACTACTGGGGCCAACGTCCTGACTTTC. Translated, it gives CASSPKGGTTGANVLTF.